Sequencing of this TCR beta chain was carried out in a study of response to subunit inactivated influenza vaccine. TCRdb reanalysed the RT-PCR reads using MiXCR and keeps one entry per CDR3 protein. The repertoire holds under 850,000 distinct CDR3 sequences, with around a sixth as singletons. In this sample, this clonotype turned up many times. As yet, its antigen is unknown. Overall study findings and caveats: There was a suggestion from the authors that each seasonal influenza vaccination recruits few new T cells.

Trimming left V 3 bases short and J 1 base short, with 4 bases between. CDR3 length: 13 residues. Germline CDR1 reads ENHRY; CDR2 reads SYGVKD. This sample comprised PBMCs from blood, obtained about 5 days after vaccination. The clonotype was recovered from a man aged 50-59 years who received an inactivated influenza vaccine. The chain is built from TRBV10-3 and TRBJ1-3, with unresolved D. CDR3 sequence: CAISESSGNTIYF. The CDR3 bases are TGTGCCATCAGTGAATCGTCTGGAAACACCATATATTTT.